One and the same sample provided the 27 T cell receptor beta chains below, sequenced in a study of T cell responses to AZD1222 COVID-19 vaccine. The assay was immunoSEQ multiplex PCR, and TCRdb's table has in-frame clones only and misses some. The sample yields some 130,000 clones, roughly 85% seen once. The specimen was peripheral blood, collected on day 0 of AZD1222 vaccination. The receptors derive from an adult in good health.

The chain has TRBV7-9 and TRBJ2-2; D is ambiguous. The CDR3 spans 15 residues. Germline V gene data show CDR1 as SEHNR and CDR2 as FQNEAQ (reference sequence). The ends were cut back, 3 bases at V and 3 bases at J, with 11 bases in the middle. Written as DNA, the CDR3 is TGTGCCAGCAGCTTCCCACGCTGGGACACCGGGGAGCTGTTTTTT. It yields the protein CASSFPRWDTGELFF. Based on the CDR3 plus reference TRBV7-9 and TRBJ2-2, the full variable domain is DTGVSQNPRHKITKRGQNVTFRCDPISEHNRLYWYRQTLGQGPEFLTYFQNEAQLEKSRLLSDRFSAERPKGSFSTLEIQRTEQGDSAMYLCASSFPRWDTGELFFGEGSRLTVL.

This clone was seen once. The chain uses TRBV25-1 and TRBJ1-2; D remains unclear. The CDR3 length is 12 residues. V lost 3 bases and J 2 bases, leaving 4 bases between the germline ends. Germline V gives CDR1 MGHDK, CDR2 SYGVNS. Written as DNA, the CDR3 is TGTGCCAGCAGTGATCACAACTATGGCTACACCTTC. Translation: CASSDHNYGYTF.

The genes are TRBV4-2 and TRBJ1-2; tentative D call: TRBD1 (5 bases). V lost 0 bases and J lost 4, with 12 bases in between. This CDR3 comprises 15 residues. Germline assignment: CDR1 LGHNA and CDR2 YNFKEQ. CDR3 DNA: TGTGCCAGCAGCCAAGATCCGGGGGAGGGCTATGGCTACACCTTC. Protein product: CASSQDPGEGYGYTF.

Comments on this clone: Distinct nucleotide sequences in the sample also encode this CDR3. This chain links TRBV7-9 with TRBJ1-1; D is unresolved. V was pared by 1 base and J by 5 bases, with 5 bases between. Germline V CDR1 and CDR2: SEHNR, FQNEAQ (reference sequence). This CDR3 comprises 12 residues. The CDR3, as DNA: TGTGCCAGCAGCTTAGTGGTGACTGAAGCTTTCTTT. This translates into CASSLVVTEAFF.

This clone was detected only once. The J gene is TRBJ2-3, the V gene TRBV13, with D perhaps being TRBD1 or TRBD2 (5 bases each). CDR3 size: 13 residues. Germline assignment: CDR1 PRHDT and CDR2 FYEKMQ (reference sequence). Between the trimmed V and J ends, which lost 5 bases and 5 bases, there was a span of 11 bases. The CDR3: CASSPPRGDTQYF. The CDR3 nucleotides read TGTGCCAGCAGCCCTCCGAGGGGAGATACGCAGTATTTT.

The V gene is TRBV6-5, the J gene TRBJ1-5, with 9 bases that match TRBD1. The germline CDR1 and CDR2 sequences are MNHEY and SVGAGI. The length of the CDR3 is 15 residues. The trim removed 4 bases at V and 5 bases at J, leaving 6 bases unmatched. CDR3 sequence: CASSWGQGFDQPQHF. Here the CDR3 DNA reads TGTGCCAGCAGTTGGGGACAGGGATTCGATCAGCCCCAGCATTTT.

The rearrangement uses TRBV4-2 and TRBJ2-3; 10 nucleotides agree with TRBD2. Germline CDR1 and CDR2: LGHNA and YNFKEQ. J gave up 4 bases and V 4 bases, and 5 bases lay outside the gene matches. The CDR3 consists of 15 residues. The DNA for the CDR3 is TGTGCCAGCAGCCGGGAGCGGGGGGGCCCAGATACGCAGTATTTT. Translating it yields CASSRERGGPDTQYF.

The chain combines TRBV19 with TRBJ2-7; D is perhaps TRBD1 (6 bases). Trimming removed 2 bases from V and 3 bases from J, with 14 bases in between. This CDR3 is 15 amino acids long. Germline CDR1 reads LNHDA; CDR2 reads SQIVND (reference sequence). The CDR3 is CASSITADSFYEQYF. For the CDR3, the DNA is TGTGCCAGTAGTATAACCGCGGACAGTTTCTACGAGCAGTACTTC.

V is TRBV30 and J is TRBJ2-3; D is unresolved. The CDR3 contains 11 residues. The germline CDR1 and CDR2 sequences are GTSNPN and SVGIG (reference sequence). The V gene lost 6 bases and the J gene lost 3 bases, with 7 bases spanning the gap. CDR3 sequence reads: CACGPTDTQYF. The CDR3 coding sequence is TGTGCCTGTGGTCCTACAGATACGCAGTATTTT. Together with reference TRBV30 and TRBJ2-3, the CDR3 gives the full variable domain: SQTIHQWPATLVQPVGSPLSLECTVEGTSNPNLYWYRQAAGRGLQLLFYSVGIGQISSEVPQNLSASRPQDRQFILSSKKLLLSDSGFYLCACGPTDTQYFGPGTRLTVL.

This sequence joins TRBV27 and TRBJ2-3; 8 bases map to TRBD1. CDR1 is MNHEY, CDR2 SMNVEV, per germline (reference sequence). Unmatched junction bases numbered 7, after V lost 6 bases and J lost 2 bases. CDR3 size: 15 residues. CDR3 sequence reads: CASREGDRSTDTQYF. The CDR3 DNA is TGTGCCAGCAGGGAGGGGGACAGGTCCACAGATACGCAGTATTTT.

The CDR3 region is CASSPGTLRQYF. The CDR3 DNA reads as TGTGCCAGCAGTCCCGGGACCCTCCGGCAGTACTTC. This chain joins TRBV2 and TRBJ2-7; D is perhaps TRBD1 or TRBD2 (5 bases each). The germline gives CDR1 SNHLY, CDR2 FYNNEI. Deletions cut 5 bases from V and 9 bases from J, with 14 bases between. This CDR3 region has 12 residues.

CDR3: CASSPDRDTGELFF. The CDR3, as DNA: TGTGCCAGCAGCCCGGACAGAGACACCGGGGAGCTGTTTTTT. The chain recombines TRBV2 with TRBJ2-2, with D perhaps TRBD1 (6 bases). The CDR3 spans 14 residues. V was pared by 6 bases and J by 3 bases, with 11 bases between. Per germline, CDR1 SNHLY and CDR2 FYNNEI.

The gene calls are TRBV6-5 and TRBJ2-7; 9 positions match TRBD1. The V gene end was trimmed by 6 bases and the J gene end by 7 bases; junction bases not matched to a gene: 7. This CDR3 spans 13 amino acids. Germline loops: CDR1 MNHEY, CDR2 SVGAGI. The CDR3 coding sequence is TGTGCCAGCAGGGGACAGGGCCTCTGGGAGCAGTACTTC. Its protein is CASRGQGLWEQYF.

The V gene is TRBV6-6, the J gene TRBJ1-2; possibly TRBD1 for D (5 bases). Per germline, CDR1 MNHNY and CDR2 SVGAGI (reference sequence). There are 13 residues in the CDR3. Trimming took off 6 bases at V and 7 bases at J, with 15 bases between the two ends. The CDR3 bases are TGTGCCAGCAGCCCCACGGCGGGGGGTGGCTACACCTTC. Protein product: CASSPTAGGGYTF.

The V and J genes are TRBV19 and TRBJ1-5, with TRBD1 matching 8 bases. The CDR3 runs to 16 residues. V was clipped by 3 bases and J by 0 bases; unmatched bases: 4. Germline V lookup: CDR1 LNHDA, CDR2 SQIVND (reference sequence). CDR3 in amino acids: CASSMTGEGSNQPQHF. In nucleotides, the CDR3 is TGTGCCAGTAGTATGACAGGGGAGGGTAGCAATCAGCCCCAGCATTTT.

This chain links TRBV5-1 with TRBJ1-6; tentatively, D is TRBD1 (6 bases). Between the trimmed V and J ends, which lost 4 bases and 7 bases, there was a span of 18 bases. Germline V gene lookup returns CDR1 SGHRS and CDR2 YFSETQ. The CDR3 spans 16 residues. The CDR3 protein is CASSPVVGQGNSPLHF. The CDR3 DNA is TGCGCCAGCAGCCCGGTGGTGGGGCAGGGGAATTCACCCCTCCACTTT.

The J gene is TRBJ2-5, the V gene TRBV18; tentatively, D is TRBD1 or TRBD2 (5 bases each). V lost 4 bases to trimming and J lost 2 bases, with 11 bases between them. CDR3 size: 14 residues. Germline-derived CDR1 and CDR2 are KGHSH and LQKENI. CDR3 amino acids: CASSHLGEQETQYF. The CDR3, as DNA: TGTGCCAGCTCACACCTGGGGGAACAAGAGACCCAGTACTTC.

There are a few counts of this clone. The chain carries TRBV24-1 and TRBJ1-5; no clear D gene. Germline CDR1 KGHDR, CDR2 SFDVKD. This CDR3 spans 13 amino acids. V lost 5 bases, J lost 4 bases, and 8 bases lay in between. The CDR3, as DNA: TGTGCCACCAGTGGAACACAGAATCAGCCCCAGCATTTT. Residues: CATSGTQNQPQHF.

The genes are TRBV12-3 or TRBV12-4 and TRBJ2-2; D gene unclear. Trimming removed 7 bases from V and 6 bases from J, with 9 bases in between. This CDR3 is 12 amino acids long. The CDR3 loop reads CASNEPSGELFF. CDR3 bases: TGTGCCAGCAATGAGCCGTCCGGGGAGCTGTTTTTT.

V is TRBV4-1 and J is TRBJ2-7; 7 nucleotides line up with TRBD1. The CDR3 runs 14 residues. CDR1 and CDR2 from the germline V gene are MGHRA and YSYEKL. V trimming: 2 bases; J trimming: 6 bases; junction bases outside the gene matches: 7. This CDR3 reads CASSQPDRAAEQYF. CDR3 nucleotide sequence: TGCGCCAGCAGCCAACCAGACAGGGCCGCCGAGCAGTACTTC.

This clone was observed a handful of times. The chain has TRBV7-7 and TRBJ2-2, with a possible D match to TRBD1 (6 bases). The germline V gene has CDR1 SSHAT and CDR2 FNYEAQ (reference sequence). The V gene lost 3 bases and the J gene lost 4 bases, with 9 bases spanning the gap. The CDR3 totals 14 residues. The CDR3 reads CASSLDSFTGELFF. The CDR3 nucleotides are TGTGCCAGCAGCTTGGACAGTTTCACCGGGGAGCTGTTTTTT.

This sequence joins TRBV5-6 and TRBJ2-1, with D unclear. The germline V gene encodes CDR1 SGHDT and CDR2 YYEEEE. The V end was cut by 1 base, the J end by 7 bases, with 6 bases between. CDR3 size: 12 residues. Here the CDR3 reads CASSLSWNEQFF. DNA for the CDR3: TGTGCCAGCAGCTTGAGCTGGAATGAGCAGTTCTTC.

J is TRBJ2-1 and V is TRBV7-9; D may be TRBD2 (6 bases). V was cut by 8 bases and J by 0 bases, with 14 bases left in between. Germline V gene data show CDR1 as SEHNR and CDR2 as FQNEAQ (reference sequence). This CDR3 contains 15 residues. In DNA, the CDR3 is TGTGCCAGCCCCAGGGACGGGAGCTCCTACAATGAGCAGTTCTTC. Its translation: CASPRDGSSYNEQFF.

The J gene is TRBJ2-3, the V gene TRBV4-2; D might be TRBD2 (6 bases). V lost 3 bases and J 2 bases, leaving 15 bases between the germline ends. Germline-derived CDR1 and CDR2 are LGHNA and YNFKEQ. The CDR3 has 16 residues. CDR3 sequence reads: CASSQTRFLITDTQYF. CDR3 nucleotides: TGTGCCAGCAGCCAGACTAGATTTTTAATCACAGATACGCAGTATTTT.

This chain connects TRBV4-2 to TRBJ1-2; D remains ambiguous. CDR3 size: 12 residues. CDR1 LGHNA and CDR2 YNFKEQ come from the germline V gene. Trimming took 4 bases from V and 7 from J, leaving 10 bases between them. The chain's CDR3 is CASSLKGSGYTF. CDR3 DNA sequence: TGTGCCAGCAGCCTGAAAGGAAGTGGCTACACCTTC.

V is TRBV6-5 and J is TRBJ1-1; D is possibly TRBD1 (5 bases). Trimming shortened V by 0 bases and J by 8 bases, and 7 bases separated the two germline ends. Germline V lookup: CDR1 MNHEY, CDR2 SVGAGI. This CDR3 spans 12 amino acids. The CDR3 DNA is TGTGCCAGCAGTTACTCGTGGGGCGAAGCTTTCTTT. As protein: CASSYSWGEAFF.

The rearrangement joins TRBV5-1 to TRBJ1-2, with D uncertain. The CDR3 length is 14 residues. Looked up from germline, CDR1 is SGHRS and CDR2 is YFSETQ. V lost 3 bases and J 3 bases, leaving 12 bases between the germline ends. This CDR3 is CASSSGRKDYGYTF. DNA of the CDR3: TGCGCCAGCAGCTCAGGACGGAAAGACTATGGCTACACCTTC.